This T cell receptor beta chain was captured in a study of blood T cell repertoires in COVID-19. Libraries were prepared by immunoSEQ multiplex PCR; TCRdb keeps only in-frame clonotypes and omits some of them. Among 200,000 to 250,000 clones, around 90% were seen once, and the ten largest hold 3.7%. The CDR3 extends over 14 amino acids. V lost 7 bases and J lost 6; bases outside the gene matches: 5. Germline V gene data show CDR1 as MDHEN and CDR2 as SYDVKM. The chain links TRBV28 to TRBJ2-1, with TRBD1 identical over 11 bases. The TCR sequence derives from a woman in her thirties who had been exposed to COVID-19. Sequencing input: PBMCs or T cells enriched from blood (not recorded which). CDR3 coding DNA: TGTGCCAGCAAGAGGGACAGGGGGGTCAATGAGCAGTTCTTC. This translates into CASKRDRGVNEQFF.